This T cell receptor beta chain was documented in a study of cytomegalovirus exposure and HLA in healthy donors. Study observations and caveats: The study assumed roughly uniform donor sequencing depth for presence/absence analyses. Some V segments, TRBV6-2 and TRBV6-3 among them, were indistinguishable and were therefore excluded. Despite most TCR sequences being rare, some public TCRs occurred in many donors.

As regards this clone: What it recognizes is unknown.

The V and J ends lost 5 bases and 0 bases respectively, with 8 bases between them. The germline CDR1 and CDR2 sequences are GTSNPN and SVGIG (reference sequence). This CDR3 is built from 12 residues. Primers for the PCR totalled 60 Vbeta and 13 Jbeta. Clones were sequenced by immunoSEQ multiplex PCR, and TCRdb holds only the in-frame ones, with some missing. Of around 100,000 clones in the sample, roughly 82% were seen once. This chain joins TRBV30 and TRBJ2-7; the D is unclear. Sequences were obtained from PBMCs. The TCR was taken from a woman aged 18 to 35 in good health and CMV-seronegative. This chain's CDR3 is CAWDRHSYEQYF. In DNA form, the CDR3 reads TGTGCCTGGGACCGACACTCCTACGAGCAGTACTTC.